A selection of T cell receptor beta chains follows, all from one sample in a study of blood T cell repertoires in COVID-19. Measured with immunoSEQ multiplex PCR; TCRdb has only the in-frame clones, and not every one. The sample contains more than 200,000 clones, approximately 80% of which appear only once. Sequencing used peripheral blood. Receptors were obtained from a woman aged 40 to 55 with active or convalescent COVID-19. The CDR3 runs from the conserved cysteine through the conserved F or W.

CDR3 length,J gene,V gene,CDR3 protein
14,TRBJ1-4,TRBV10-3,CAISESGVGEKLFF
15,TRBJ2-1,TRBV4-2,CASSQERGGYNEQFF
12,TRBJ2-7,TRBV29-1,CSVDRGSYEQYF
17,TRBJ2-1,TRBV18,CASSPPGLAGGGNEQFF
14,TRBJ2-5,TRBV2,CASRGTRRQETQYF
14,TRBJ1-2,TRBV7-2,CASSLALGAYGYTF
14,TRBJ2-7,TRBV30,CAWSADTDSYEQYF
17,TRBJ2-5,TRBV5-6,CASSWGPRDTNQETQYF
17,TRBJ1-1,TRBV3-1/TRBV3-2,CASSQAGRRSMNTEAFF
14,TRBJ2-5,TRBV2,CASSEREGGETQYF
14,TRBJ1-4,TRBV6-5,CASSHRDRGEKLFF
13,TRBJ1-2,TRBV5-4,CASSFSPVGGYTF
14,TRBJ2-3,TRBV9,CASSRSGGTDTQYF
14,TRBJ2-2,TRBV15,CATSRDRGTGELFF
15,TRBJ1-6,TRBV28,CASLGTGGPNSPLHF
13,TRBJ1-4,TRBV28,CASRLQGGEKLFF
19,TRBJ2-3,TRBV18,CASSPIYWGEAPSTDTQYF
13,TRBJ2-1,TRBV27,CASSPSGDNEQFF
13,TRBJ1-1,TRBV10-3,CAITPKEGTEAFF
14,TRBJ1-1,TRBV11-2,CASSWGQLNTEAFF
16,TRBJ1-6,TRBV7-9,CASSLTGGSYNSPLHF
16,TRBJ2-5,TRBV5-4,CASTSRTSGNQETQYF
16,TRBJ1-3,TRBV9,CASSVTGGNSGNTIYF
12,TRBJ1-2,TRBV10-2,CASTQGAYGYTF
17,TRBJ2-1,TRBV9,CASSVAPQSRGYNEQFF
18,TRBJ1-6,TRBV6-6,CASSLQGRGNSYNSPLHF
14,TRBJ2-7,TRBV5-1,CASSFSTGVYEQYF
12,TRBJ2-5,TRBV11-3,CASSLQGETQYF
14,TRBJ1-4,TRBV6-6,CASSGQGVNEKLFF
14,TRBJ1-1,TRBV7-9,CASSLGTGNPEAFF
14,TRBJ1-1,TRBV6-5,CASSLNREGTEAFF
14,TRBJ2-5,TRBV5-5,CASRTGLAGETQYF
15,TRBJ2-1,TRBV2,CASWMRRGALNEQFF
18,TRBJ2-3,TRBV7-9,CASSPIQRDRGRTDTQYF